The clone carrying this TCR beta chain was seen more than once but under ten times. MiXCR, run by TCRdb on the 5' RACE reads, gives a single entry per CDR3 protein. The data hold about half a million distinct CDR3 sequences, with approximately 18% observed a single time. This sample stems from a study of T-cell memory formation after mild COVID-19. Overall study: Among the donors, TCR clusters were largely specific to each donor.

The CDR3 is made up of 15 amino acids. Trimming pared 0 bases from V and 4 bases from J, leaving 13 bases between. Germline CDR1 is MGHRA and CDR2 is YSYEKL. J is TRBJ2-7 and V is TRBV4-1, with no clear D. This TCR came from an adult woman who had mild COVID-19 (a few samples of this study predate the infection). Cell type and time point are not known. Sequencing was done on a sample of PBMCs or a T cell subset sorted from them (not recorded which). The CDR3 is CASSQDREGGYEQYF. In DNA, the CDR3 is TGCGCCAGCAGCCAAGATCGAGAAGGTGGATACGAGCAGTACTTC.